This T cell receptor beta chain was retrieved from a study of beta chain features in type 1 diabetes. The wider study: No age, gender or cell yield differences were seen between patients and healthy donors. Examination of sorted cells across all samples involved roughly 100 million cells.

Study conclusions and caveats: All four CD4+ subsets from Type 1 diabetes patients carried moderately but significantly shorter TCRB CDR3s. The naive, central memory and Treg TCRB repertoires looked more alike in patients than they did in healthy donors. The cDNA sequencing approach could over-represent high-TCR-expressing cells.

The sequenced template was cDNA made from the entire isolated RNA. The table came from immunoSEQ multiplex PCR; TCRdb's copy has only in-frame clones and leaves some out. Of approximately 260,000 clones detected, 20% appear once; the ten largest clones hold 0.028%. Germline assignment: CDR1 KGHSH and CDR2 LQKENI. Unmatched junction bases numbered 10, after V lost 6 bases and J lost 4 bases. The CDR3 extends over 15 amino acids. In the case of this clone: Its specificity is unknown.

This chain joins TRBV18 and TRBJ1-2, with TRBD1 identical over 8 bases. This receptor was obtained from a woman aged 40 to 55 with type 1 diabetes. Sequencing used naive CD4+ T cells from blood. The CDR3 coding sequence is TGTGCCAGCTCCTACGGACAGGGAAGTACCTATGGCTACACCTTC. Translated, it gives CASSYGQGSTYGYTF.